Below are 9 T cell receptor beta chains sequenced from a single sample in a study of graft-versus-host responses after intestinal transplantation. These receptors have no identified antigens. TCRdb's copy holds only in-frame clones and misses some; the assay was immunoSEQ multiplex PCR. The repertoire holds around 120,000 clones, with approximately 92% as singletons. Source: unstimulated CD4+ T cells sorted from spleen or lymph node cells, taken before intestinal transplant. These receptors originate from a human donor who received an intestinal transplant.

The V and J genes are TRBV5-4 and TRBJ2-7; D is perhaps TRBD1 or TRBD2 (6 bases each). The CDR3 spans 13 residues. V dropped 0 bases and J dropped 6 bases, with 10 bases sitting between them. CDR1 SGHNT and CDR2 YYREEE come from the germline V gene (reference sequence). CDR3 region: CASSLAQGLEQYF. The CDR3 nucleotides are TGTGCCAGCAGCTTGGCACAGGGACTCGAGCAGTACTTC.

This clone was picked up one time. The V gene is TRBV5-1, the J gene TRBJ1-2; D call uncertain. Per germline, CDR1 SGHRS and CDR2 YFSETQ. Trimming cost V 2 bases and J 5 bases, with 10 bases left between them. This CDR3 contains 13 residues. The DNA for the CDR3 is TGCGCCAGCAGCTTAGGCCGAGGATATGGCTACACCTTC. Translating it yields CASSLGRGYGYTF.

The chain links TRBV6-1 to TRBJ1-2; D is perhaps TRBD1 (6 bases). Germline CDR1 is MNHNS and CDR2 is SASEGT. The CDR3 sequence is 14 residues long. The V gene lost 6 bases and the J gene lost 4 bases, with 15 bases spanning the gap. The CDR3 spells CASRISGAGYGYTF. CDR3 in DNA: TGTGCCAGCAGAATCTCAGGGGCTGGCTATGGCTACACCTTC.

This clone came up once. The genes are TRBV9 and TRBJ2-1; 7 nucleotides match TRBD2. The CDR3 is 15 amino acids. Germline CDR1 SGDLS, CDR2 YYNGEE. The junction had 10 bases not matched to a gene; V was cut back by 2 bases and J by 8 bases. The CDR3 protein is CASSVASGNHHEQFF. In nucleotides, the CDR3 is TGTGCCAGCAGCGTTGCGAGCGGGAATCACCATGAGCAGTTCTTC.

The gene calls are TRBV6-6 and TRBJ2-7; the D gene is possibly TRBD2 (5 bases). Germline V gene lookup returns CDR1 MNHNY and CDR2 SVGAGI (reference sequence). V was pared by 0 bases and J by 3 bases, with 6 bases between. This CDR3 has 13 amino acids. The CDR3 bases are TGTGCCAGCAGTTACTCGAGGGACTACGAGCAGTACTTC. This translates into CASSYSRDYEQYF.

The genes are TRBV4-2 and TRBJ2-1; D gene ambiguous. CDR3 size: 17 residues. Germline CDR1 and CDR2: LGHNA and YNFKEQ. V was cut by 0 bases and J by 4 bases, with 16 bases left in between. The CDR3 is CASSQDRRTGHYNEQFF. The CDR3, as DNA: TGTGCCAGCAGCCAAGATCGAAGGACGGGCCATTACAATGAGCAGTTCTTC.

The chain uses TRBV11-2 and TRBJ2-5; D may be TRBD2 (6 bases). Per germline, CDR1 SGHAT and CDR2 FQNNGV. The CDR3 consists of 15 residues. V lost 4 bases, J lost 2 bases, and 14 bases lay in between. The CDR3 region is CASSSPRLGQETQYF. The CDR3 DNA sequence: TGTGCCAGCAGCTCCCCCCGACTAGGGCAAGAGACCCAGTACTTC.

This sequence joins TRBV25-1 and TRBJ2-3, with 11 nucleotides matching TRBD2. Germline trimming cut 10 bases from V and 0 bases from J; bases unmatched to any gene: 9. CDR1 is MGHDK, CDR2 SYGVNS, per germline. The CDR3 runs 16 residues. The CDR3 sequence: CATPTSGTISTDTQYF. CDR3 in DNA: TGTGCCACTCCGACTAGCGGGACCATTAGCACAGATACGCAGTATTTT.

V usage is TRBV28 and J usage is TRBJ2-3; D remains ambiguous. Trimming stripped 3 bases from V and 2 bases from J, with 9 bases between. CDR3 length: 14 residues. Germline V lookup: CDR1 MDHEN, CDR2 SYDVKM. The CDR3 bases are TGTGCCAGCAGTTTTCTAGGATCCACAGATACGCAGTATTTT. Protein sequence: CASSFLGSTDTQYF.